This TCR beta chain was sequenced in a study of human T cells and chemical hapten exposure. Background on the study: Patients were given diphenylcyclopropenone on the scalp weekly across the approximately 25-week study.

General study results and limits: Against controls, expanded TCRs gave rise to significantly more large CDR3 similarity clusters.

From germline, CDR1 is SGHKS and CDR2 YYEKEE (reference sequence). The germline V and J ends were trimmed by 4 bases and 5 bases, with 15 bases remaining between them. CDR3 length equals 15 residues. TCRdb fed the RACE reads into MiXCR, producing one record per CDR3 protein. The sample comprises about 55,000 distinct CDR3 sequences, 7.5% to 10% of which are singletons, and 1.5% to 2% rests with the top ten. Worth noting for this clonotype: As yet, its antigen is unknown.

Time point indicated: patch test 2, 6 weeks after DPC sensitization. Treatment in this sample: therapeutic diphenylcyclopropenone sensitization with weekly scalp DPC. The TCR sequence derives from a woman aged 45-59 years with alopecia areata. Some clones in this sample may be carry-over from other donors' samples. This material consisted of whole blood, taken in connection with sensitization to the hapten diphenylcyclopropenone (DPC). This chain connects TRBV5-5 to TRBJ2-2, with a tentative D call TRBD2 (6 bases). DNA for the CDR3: TGTGCCAGCAGCCCACAGTCCGGGGGTACCGGGGAGCTGTTTTTT. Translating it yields CASSPQSGGTGELFF.